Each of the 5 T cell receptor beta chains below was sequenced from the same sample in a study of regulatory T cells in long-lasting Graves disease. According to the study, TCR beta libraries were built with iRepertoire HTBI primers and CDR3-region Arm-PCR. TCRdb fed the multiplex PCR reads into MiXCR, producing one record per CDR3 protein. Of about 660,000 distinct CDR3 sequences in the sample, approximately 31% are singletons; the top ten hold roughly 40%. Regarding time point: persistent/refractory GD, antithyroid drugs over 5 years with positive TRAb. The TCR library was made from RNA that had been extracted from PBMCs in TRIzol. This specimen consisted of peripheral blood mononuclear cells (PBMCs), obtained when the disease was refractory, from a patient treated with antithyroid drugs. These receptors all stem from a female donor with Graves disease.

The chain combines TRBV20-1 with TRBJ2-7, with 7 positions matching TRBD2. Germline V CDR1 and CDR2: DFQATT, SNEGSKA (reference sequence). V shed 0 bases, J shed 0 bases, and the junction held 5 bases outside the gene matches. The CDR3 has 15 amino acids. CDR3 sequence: CSARDPSGYSYEQYF. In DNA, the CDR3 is TGCAGTGCTAGAGATCCTAGCGGATACTCCTACGAGCAGTACTTC.

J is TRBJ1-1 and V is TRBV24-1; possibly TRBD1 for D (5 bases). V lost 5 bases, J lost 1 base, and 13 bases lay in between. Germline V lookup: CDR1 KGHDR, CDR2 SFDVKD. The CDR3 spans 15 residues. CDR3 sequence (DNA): TGTGCCACCAGTGGACTAGGGGCGTGGAACACTGAAGCTTTCTTT. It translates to CATSGLGAWNTEAFF.

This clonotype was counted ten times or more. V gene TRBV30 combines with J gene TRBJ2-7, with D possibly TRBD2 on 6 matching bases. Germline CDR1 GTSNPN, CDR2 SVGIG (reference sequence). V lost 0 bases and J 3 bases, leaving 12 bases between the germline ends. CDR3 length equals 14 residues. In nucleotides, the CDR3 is TGTGCCTGGAGTGTAGCGGGCCGTAGCTACGAGCAGTACTTC. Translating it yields CAWSVAGRSYEQYF.

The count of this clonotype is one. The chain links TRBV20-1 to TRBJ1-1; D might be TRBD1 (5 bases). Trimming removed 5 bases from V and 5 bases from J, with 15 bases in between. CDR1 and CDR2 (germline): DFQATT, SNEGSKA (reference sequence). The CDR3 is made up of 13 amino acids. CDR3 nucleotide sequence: TGCAGTGCTCCTAGGGGTGGGGTTACTGAAGCTTTCTTT. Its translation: CSAPRGGVTEAFF.

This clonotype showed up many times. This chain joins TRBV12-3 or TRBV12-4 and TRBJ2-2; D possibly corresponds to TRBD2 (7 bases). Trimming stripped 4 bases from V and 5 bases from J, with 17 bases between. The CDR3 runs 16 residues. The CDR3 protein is CASSWGGAGDTGELFF. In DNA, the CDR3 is TGTGCCAGCAGTTGGGGGGGCGCAGGGGATACCGGGGAGCTGTTTTTT.